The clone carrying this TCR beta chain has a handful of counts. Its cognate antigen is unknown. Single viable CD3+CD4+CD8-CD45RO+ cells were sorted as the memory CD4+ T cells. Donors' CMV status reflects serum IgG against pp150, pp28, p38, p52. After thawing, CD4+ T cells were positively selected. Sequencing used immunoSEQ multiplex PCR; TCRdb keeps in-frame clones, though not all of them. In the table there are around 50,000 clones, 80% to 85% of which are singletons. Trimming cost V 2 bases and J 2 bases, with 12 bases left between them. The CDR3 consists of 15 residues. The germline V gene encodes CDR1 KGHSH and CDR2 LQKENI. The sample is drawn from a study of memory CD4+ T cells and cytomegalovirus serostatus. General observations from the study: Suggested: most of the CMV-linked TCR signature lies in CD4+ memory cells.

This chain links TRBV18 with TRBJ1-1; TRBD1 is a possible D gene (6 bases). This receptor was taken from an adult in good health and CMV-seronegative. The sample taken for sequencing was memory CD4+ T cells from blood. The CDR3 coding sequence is TGTGCCAGCTCACCAGGGCAGGGGTCTAACACTGAAGCTTTCTTT. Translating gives CASSPGQGSNTEAFF.